This T cell receptor beta chain is from a study of T cell changes during pregnancy in multiple sclerosis. The ends lost 5 bases at V and 1 base at J; junction bases unmatched: 5. CDR1 is MNHNS and CDR2 is SASEGT in the germline V gene. CDR3 length: 14 residues. TCRdb's table, derived via immunoSEQ multiplex PCR, lists solely in-frame clones and lacks some. Of tens of thousands of clones in the sample, 85% to 95% were seen once. The V gene is TRBV6-1, the J gene TRBJ2-7; 7 bases map to TRBD1. This clonotype originated in a female donor with multiple sclerosis, enrolled in a pregnancy study. Sequenced material: CD4+ T cells from peripheral blood mononuclear cells, taken before pregnancy. This CDR3 is CASSLRQGSYEQYF. The CDR3 DNA sequence: TGTGCCAGCAGTCTTCGACAGGGTTCCTACGAGCAGTACTTC.